The 5 T cell receptor beta chains given below trace back to one sample, sequenced in a study of cytomegalovirus exposure and HLA in healthy donors. The primer mix had 60 Vbeta and 13 Jbeta primers. TCRdb keeps only in-frame clones here, not all; method: immunoSEQ multiplex PCR. The data contain around 140,000 clones, about three quarters of them singletons. The specimen sequenced was PBMCs. Source of these receptors: a man between 50 and 59 years old in good health and CMV-seropositive.

The table lists this clone with a few counts. The chain couples TRBV28 to TRBJ1-2; D might be TRBD1 (6 bases). V was shortened by 2 bases and J by 4 bases, with 11 bases between the two germline ends. CDR3 length: 14 residues. Germline loops: CDR1 MDHEN, CDR2 SYDVKM. Here the CDR3 reads CASSLLGAGYGYTF. For the CDR3, the DNA is TGTGCCAGCAGTTTACTGGGGGCCGGCTATGGCTACACCTTC.

The rearrangement uses TRBV7-8 and TRBJ1-4; 7 bases agree with TRBD1. This CDR3 region has 14 residues. Looked up from germline, CDR1 is SGHVS and CDR2 is FQNEAQ. The V segment lost 5 bases and the J segment 4 bases; nucleotides outside the gene matches: 4. CDR3 nucleotides: TGTGCCAGCAGCCGGGACAGTCTTAATGAAAAACTGTTTTTT. Its translation is CASSRDSLNEKLFF. Full variable domain (missing parts from reference TRBV7-8 and TRBJ1-4): GAGVSQSPRYKVAKRGQDVALRCDPISGHVSLFWYQQALGQGPEFLTYFQNEAQLDKSGLPSDRFFAERPEGSVSTLKIQRTQQEDSAVYLCASSRDSLNEKLFFGSGTQLSVL.

The J gene is TRBJ2-7, the V gene TRBV7-2; 7 positions match TRBD2. Germline CDR1 SGHTA, CDR2 FQGNSA. Trimming removed 10 bases from V and 1 base from J; junction bases left unmatched: 13. The CDR3 has 15 amino acids. The CDR3 loop is CATTPGLADSYEQYF. CDR3 DNA sequence: TGTGCCACCACACCCGGGCTAGCGGATTCCTACGAGCAGTACTTC.

V gene TRBV9 combines with J gene TRBJ2-7; maybe TRBD2 (6 bases). Trimming shortened V by 4 bases and J by 0 bases, and 11 bases separated the two germline ends. The CDR3 totals 14 residues. CDR1 SGDLS and CDR2 YYNGEE come from the germline V gene. CDR3 coding DNA: TGTGCCAGCAGCAACCGGGACTCCTCCTACGAGCAGTACTTC. As protein: CASSNRDSSYEQYF. Based on the CDR3 plus reference TRBV9 and TRBJ2-7, the full variable domain is DSGVTQTPKHLITATGQRVTLRCSPRSGDLSVYWYQQSLDQGLQFLIQYYNGEERAKGNILERFSAQQFPDLHSELNLSSLELGDSALYFCASSNRDSSYEQYFGPGTRLTVT.

Notes on this clone: The junction departs from the called germline gene at one end, perhaps through a read error. J is TRBJ1-6 and V is TRBV7-9; 9 bases are a match to TRBD1. This CDR3 region has 17 residues. Germline V gene lookup returns CDR1 SEHNR and CDR2 FQNEAQ (reference sequence). Here the CDR3 DNA reads TGTTCCAGCAGCCCCACCCCATACAGGGGGCGGAATTCACCCCTCCACTTT. Amino acid sequence: CSSSPTPYRGRNSPLHF.